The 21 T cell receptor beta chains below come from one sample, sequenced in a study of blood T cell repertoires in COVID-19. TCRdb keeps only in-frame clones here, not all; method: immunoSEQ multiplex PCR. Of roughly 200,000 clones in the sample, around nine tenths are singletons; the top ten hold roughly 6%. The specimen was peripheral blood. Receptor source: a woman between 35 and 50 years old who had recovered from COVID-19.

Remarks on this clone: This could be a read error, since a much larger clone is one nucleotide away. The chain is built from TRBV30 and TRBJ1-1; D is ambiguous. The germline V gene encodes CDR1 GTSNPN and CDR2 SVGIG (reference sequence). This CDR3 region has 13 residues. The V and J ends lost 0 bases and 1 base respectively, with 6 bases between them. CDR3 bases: TGTGCCTGGAGTGTACAGAGGAACACTGAAGCTTTCTTT. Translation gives CAWSVQRNTEAFF.

CDR3 DNA sequence: TGTGCCAGCAGTGACAGGGTGAAGTGGGCCTACGAGCAGTACTTC. It encodes CASSDRVKWAYEQYF. V usage is TRBV6-1 and J usage is TRBJ2-7, with TRBD1 as a possible D gene (5 bases). The CDR3 has 15 amino acids. The germline V gene encodes CDR1 MNHNS and CDR2 SASEGT. Between the trimmed V and J ends, which lost 3 bases and 2 bases, there was a span of 14 bases.

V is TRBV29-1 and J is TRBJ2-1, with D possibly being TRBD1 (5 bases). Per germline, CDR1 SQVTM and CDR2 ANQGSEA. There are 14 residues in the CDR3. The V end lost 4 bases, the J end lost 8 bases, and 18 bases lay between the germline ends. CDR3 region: CSVAGHPQAYEQFF. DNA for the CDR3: TGCAGCGTTGCTGGACATCCCCAGGCCTATGAGCAGTTCTTC.

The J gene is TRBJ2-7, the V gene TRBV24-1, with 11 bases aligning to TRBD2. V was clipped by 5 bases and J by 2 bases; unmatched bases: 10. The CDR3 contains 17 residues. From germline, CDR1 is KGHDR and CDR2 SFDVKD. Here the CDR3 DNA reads TGTGCCACCAGTGGAAAAAAGACTAGCGGGAAGACCTACGAGCAGTACTTC. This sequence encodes CATSGKKTSGKTYEQYF.

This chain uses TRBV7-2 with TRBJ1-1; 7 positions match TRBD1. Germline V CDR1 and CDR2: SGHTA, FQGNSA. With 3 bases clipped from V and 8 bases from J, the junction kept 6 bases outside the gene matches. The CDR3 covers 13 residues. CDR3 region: CASSFSGQAEAFF. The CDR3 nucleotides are TGTGCCAGCAGCTTCTCAGGACAGGCAGAAGCTTTCTTT.

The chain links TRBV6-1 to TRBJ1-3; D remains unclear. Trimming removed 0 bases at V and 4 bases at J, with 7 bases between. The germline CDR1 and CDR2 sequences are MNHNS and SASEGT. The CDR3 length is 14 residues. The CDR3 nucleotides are TGTGCCAGCAGTGAAGCGCTGGCCGGAAACACCATATATTTT. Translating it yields CASSEALAGNTIYF.

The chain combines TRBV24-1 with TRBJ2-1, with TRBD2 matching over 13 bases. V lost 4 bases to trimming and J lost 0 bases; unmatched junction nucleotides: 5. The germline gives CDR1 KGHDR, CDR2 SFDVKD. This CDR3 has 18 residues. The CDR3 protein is CATSDRGLAGVSYNEQFF. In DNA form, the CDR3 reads TGTGCCACCAGTGACCGAGGACTAGCGGGAGTCTCCTACAATGAGCAGTTCTTC.

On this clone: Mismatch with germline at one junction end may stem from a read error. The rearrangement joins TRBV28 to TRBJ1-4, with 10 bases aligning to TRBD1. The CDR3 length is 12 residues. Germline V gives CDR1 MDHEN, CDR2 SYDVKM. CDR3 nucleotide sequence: TGTGCCAGCAGCTCCCCGACAGGGGGCTCGGTTTTT. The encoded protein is CASSSPTGGSVF.

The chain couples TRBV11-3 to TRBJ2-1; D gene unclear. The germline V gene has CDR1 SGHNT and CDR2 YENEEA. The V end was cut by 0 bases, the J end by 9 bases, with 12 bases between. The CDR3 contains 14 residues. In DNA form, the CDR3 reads TGTGCCAGCAGCTTAGATCCCTCGACAATTGAGCAGTTCTTC. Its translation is CASSLDPSTIEQFF.

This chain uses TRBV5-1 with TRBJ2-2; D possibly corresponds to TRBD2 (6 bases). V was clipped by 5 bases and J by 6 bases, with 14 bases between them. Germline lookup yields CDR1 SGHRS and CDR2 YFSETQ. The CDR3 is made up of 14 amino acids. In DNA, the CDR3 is TGCGCCAGCAGAAGGACGGAGGGCGCCGGGGAGCTGTTTTTT. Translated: CASRRTEGAGELFF.

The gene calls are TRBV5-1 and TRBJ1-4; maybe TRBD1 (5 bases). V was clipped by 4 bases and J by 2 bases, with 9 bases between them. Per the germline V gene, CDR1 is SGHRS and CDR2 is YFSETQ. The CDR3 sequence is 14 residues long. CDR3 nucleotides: TGCGCCAGCAGCGCAGACAGTACTAATGAAAAACTGTTTTTT. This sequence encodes CASSADSTNEKLFF.

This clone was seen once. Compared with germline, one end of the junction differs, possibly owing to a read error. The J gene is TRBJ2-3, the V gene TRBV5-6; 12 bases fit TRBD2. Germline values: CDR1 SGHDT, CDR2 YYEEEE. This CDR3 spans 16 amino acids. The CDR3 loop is CASTLRLAGATDTQYF. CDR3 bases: TGTGCCAGCACCTTGAGACTAGCGGGAGCGACAGATACGCAGTATTTT.

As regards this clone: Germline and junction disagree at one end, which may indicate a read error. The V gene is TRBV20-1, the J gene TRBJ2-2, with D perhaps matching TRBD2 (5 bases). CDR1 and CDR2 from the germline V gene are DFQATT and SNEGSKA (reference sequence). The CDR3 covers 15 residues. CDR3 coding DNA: TGCAGTGCTAGTTTACCGGCCGGGAACGCCGGGGAGCTGTTTTTT. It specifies CSASLPAGNAGELFF.

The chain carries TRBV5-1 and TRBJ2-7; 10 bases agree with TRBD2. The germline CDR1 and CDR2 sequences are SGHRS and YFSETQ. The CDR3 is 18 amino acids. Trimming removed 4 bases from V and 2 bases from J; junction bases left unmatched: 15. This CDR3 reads CASSRRGAGGPSAYEQYF. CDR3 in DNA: TGCGCCAGCAGCCGGAGAGGAGCGGGAGGGCCATCGGCCTACGAGCAGTACTTC.

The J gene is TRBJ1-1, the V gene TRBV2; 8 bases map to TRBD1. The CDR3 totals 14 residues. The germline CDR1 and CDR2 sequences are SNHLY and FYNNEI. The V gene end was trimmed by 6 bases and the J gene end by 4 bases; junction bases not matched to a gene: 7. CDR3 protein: CASSETGGVTEAFF. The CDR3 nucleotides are TGTGCCAGCAGCGAAACAGGGGGTGTCACTGAAGCTTTCTTT.

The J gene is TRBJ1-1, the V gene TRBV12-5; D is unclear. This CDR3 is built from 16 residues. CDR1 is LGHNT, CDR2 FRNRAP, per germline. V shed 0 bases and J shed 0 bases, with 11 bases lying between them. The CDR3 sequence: CASGLVLGVLNTEAFF. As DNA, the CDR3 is TGTGCTAGTGGTTTGGTGTTGGGCGTGTTGAACACTGAAGCTTTCTTT.

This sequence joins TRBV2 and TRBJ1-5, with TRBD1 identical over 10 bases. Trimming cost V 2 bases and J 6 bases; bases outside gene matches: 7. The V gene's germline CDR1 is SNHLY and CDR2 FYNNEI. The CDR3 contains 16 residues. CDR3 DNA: TGTGCCAGCAGTGAACAGGGACAGGGGAACGGTCAGCCCCAGCATTTT. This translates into CASSEQGQGNGQPQHF.

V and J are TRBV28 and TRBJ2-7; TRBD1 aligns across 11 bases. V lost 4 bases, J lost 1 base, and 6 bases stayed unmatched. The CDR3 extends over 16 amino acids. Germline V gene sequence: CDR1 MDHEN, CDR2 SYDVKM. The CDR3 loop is CASSSWGTGGSYEQYF. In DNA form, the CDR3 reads TGTGCCAGCAGTTCCTGGGGGACAGGGGGGTCCTACGAGCAGTACTTC.

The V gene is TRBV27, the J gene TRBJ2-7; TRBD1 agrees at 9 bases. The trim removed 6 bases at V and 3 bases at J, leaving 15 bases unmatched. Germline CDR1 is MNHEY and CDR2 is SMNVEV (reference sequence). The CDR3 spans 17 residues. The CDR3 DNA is TGTGCCAGCAGAGGACAGGGGATAAAAAGTAGCTTCTACGAGCAGTACTTC. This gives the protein CASRGQGIKSSFYEQYF.

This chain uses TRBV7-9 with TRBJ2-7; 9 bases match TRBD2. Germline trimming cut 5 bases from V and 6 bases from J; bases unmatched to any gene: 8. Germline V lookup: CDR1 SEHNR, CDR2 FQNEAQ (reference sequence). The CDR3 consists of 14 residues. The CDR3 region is CASSPEVAGAEQYF. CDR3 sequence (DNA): TGTGCCAGCAGCCCGGAGGTAGCGGGGGCCGAGCAGTACTTC.

DNA for the CDR3: TGTGCCATCAGTGATGGCGGTTCCGAGCAGTACTTC. Protein sequence: CAISDGGSEQYF. J is TRBJ2-7 and V is TRBV10-3; D unclear. The ends were cut back, 3 bases at V and 6 bases at J, with 9 bases in the middle. The CDR3 extends over 12 amino acids. Germline lookup yields CDR1 ENHRY and CDR2 SYGVKD.